This T cell receptor beta chain came from a study of blood T cell repertoires in COVID-19. This clone appeared a single time. The trim removed 7 bases at V and 4 bases at J, leaving 3 bases unmatched. This CDR3 is 13 amino acids long. Germline CDR1 and CDR2: SNHLY and FYNNEI. In the original workflow: Reference gene primer amplification yielded estimated nucleated cell counts. Sequencing was performed with immunoSEQ multiplex PCR; in TCRdb, only in-frame clones are kept and a portion is missing. V and J calls and clone size are copied from that table; D and trimming were computed from the DNA. Of 500,000 to 600,000 clones in the sample, around 90% were seen once.

The chain combines TRBV2 with TRBJ1-5; 8 bases match TRBD1. The sequence was obtained from a woman between 45 and 60 years old with COVID-19, enrolled during active disease. The sequenced sample consisted of peripheral blood. Here the CDR3 DNA reads TGTGCCAGCAATGGACAGGGTAATCAGCCCCAGCATTTT. Translation gives CASNGQGNQPQHF.